This entry lists 7 T cell receptor beta chains sequenced from one sample in a study of blood T cell repertoires in COVID-19. Sequencing was performed with immunoSEQ multiplex PCR; in TCRdb, only in-frame clones are kept and a portion is missing. The sample has tens of thousands of clones, 65% to 90% seen once; the top ten hold around 27%. Sequencing was carried out using peripheral blood. These receptors were obtained from a human donor in a cohort sampled during active COVID-19.

This clone was seen more than once but under ten times. The chain combines TRBV7-9 with TRBJ2-7, with D perhaps TRBD1 (6 bases). This CDR3 has 10 amino acids. Germline V gene data show CDR1 as SEHNR and CDR2 as FQNEAQ (reference sequence). This chain's CDR3 is CAVRGYEQYF. CDR3 nucleotide sequence: TGTGCAGTAAGGGGGTACGAGCAGTACTTC.

The chain recombines TRBV2 with TRBJ2-4, with D maybe TRBD1 (5 bases). The CDR3 runs to 14 residues. Germline V gene lookup returns CDR1 SNHLY and CDR2 FYNNEI. V shed 6 bases and J shed 3 bases, with 12 bases lying between them. The CDR3 DNA follows: TGTGCCAGCAGGCCTACAGGCCACAAAAACATTCAGTACTTC. Protein product: CASRPTGHKNIQYF.

The chain joins TRBV12-5 to TRBJ2-2, with 12 bases that match TRBD1. Trimming took 7 bases from V and 7 from J; bases not matched to a gene: 7. The CDR3 runs to 15 residues. Germline V CDR1 and CDR2: LGHNT, FRNRAP. The CDR3 sequence: CASDPGQGAIGELFF. CDR3 coding DNA: TGTGCTAGTGACCCGGGACAGGGGGCAATCGGGGAGCTGTTTTTT. Together with reference TRBV12-5 and TRBJ2-2, the CDR3 gives the full variable domain: DARVTQTPRHKVTEMGQEVTMRCQPILGHNTVFWYRQTMMQGLELLAYFRNRAPLDDSGMPKDRFSAEMPDATLATLKIQPSEPRDSAVYFCASDPGQGAIGELFFGEGSRLTVL.

This chain connects TRBV6-5 to TRBJ1-1; weak D call: TRBD1 (6 bases). Between the trimmed V and J ends, which lost 0 bases and 11 bases, there was a span of 19 bases. This CDR3 comprises 15 residues. CDR1 and CDR2 (germline): MNHEY, SVGAGI. The CDR3 region has the DNA TGTGCCAGCAGTTACTCCTCCAGGGGACAATCCGGGGCTTTCTTT. Residues: CASSYSSRGQSGAFF.

J is TRBJ2-2 and V is TRBV7-2, with D perhaps TRBD2 (6 bases). CDR1 and CDR2 (germline): SGHTA, FQGNSA. The CDR3 spans 13 residues. V was pared by 8 bases and J by 6 bases, with 13 bases between. The CDR3 coding sequence is TGTGCCAGCGTCGGGGGAGCGCCCGGGGAGCTGTTTTTT. Its translation is CASVGGAPGELFF.

J is TRBJ1-2 and V is TRBV2, with a tentative D call TRBD1 (5 bases). V lost 0 bases and J lost 2, with 7 bases in between. Germline CDR1 and CDR2: SNHLY and FYNNEI. The CDR3 loop spans 14 amino acids. CDR3 nucleotide sequence: TGTGCCAGCAGTGAAGCGGGGGGGAACTATGGCTACACCTTC. Its translation is CASSEAGGNYGYTF.

V gene TRBV6-5 combines with J gene TRBJ2-6, with D possibly being TRBD2 (5 bases). The CDR3 runs 14 residues. Per germline, CDR1 MNHEY and CDR2 SVGAGI. Trimming shortened V by 6 bases and J by 2 bases, and 8 bases separated the two germline ends. The CDR3 here is CASSEGAGANVLTF. CDR3 sequence (DNA): TGTGCCAGCAGCGAGGGAGCTGGGGCCAACGTCCTGACTTTC.